The rows below give T cell receptor beta chains drawn from one sample of a study of blood T cell repertoires in COVID-19. Profiled with immunoSEQ multiplex PCR; TCRdb holds only in-frame clones, not every one. The sample records some 190,000 clones, nearly 80% being singletons. Sequences were obtained from PBMCs or T cells enriched from blood (not recorded which). Source of these receptors: a man aged 60 to 75 who had been exposed to COVID-19. The CDR3 runs from the conserved cysteine through the conserved F or W. D genes are given only for firm matches.

CDR3 length | J gene | V gene | D gene | CDR3 protein | CDR3 DNA
17 | TRBJ1-1 | TRBV6-1 | TRBD1 | CASSDRPQQGQNTEAFF | TGTGCCAGCAGTGATCGTCCGCAACAGGGGCAGAACACTGAAGCTTTCTTT
13 | TRBJ1-1 | TRBV19 | TRBD1 | CASSFGTGGEAFF | TGTGCCAGTAGTTTCGGGACAGGTGGTGAAGCTTTCTTT
16 | TRBJ1-2 | TRBV19 | TRBD1 | CASSIAAGQFNYGYTF | TGTGCCAGTAGTATAGCTGCGGGACAGTTCAACTATGGCTACACCTTC
14 | TRBJ2-7 | TRBV2 | TRBD2 | CASSVSGSAKEQYF | TGTGCCAGCAGTGTTAGCGGGAGCGCTAAAGAGCAGTACTTC
15 | TRBJ1-6 | TRBV20-1 | - | CSASSRTGDNSPLHF | TGCAGTGCTAGTTCGAGGACGGGAGATAATTCACCCCTCCACTTT
15 | TRBJ1-1 | TRBV6-5 | - | CASTPAGVMNTEAFF | TGTGCCAGCACCCCGGCAGGGGTCATGAACACTGAAGCTTTCTTT
13 | TRBJ1-2 | TRBV9 | - | CASNKQGTGGYTF | TGTGCCAGCAACAAACAGGGTACAGGGGGCTACACCTTC
15 | TRBJ2-6 | TRBV2 | - | CASSEGGSGANVLTF | TGTGCCAGCAGTGAAGGAGGCTCTGGGGCCAACGTCCTGACTTTC
12 | TRBJ2-7 | TRBV11-2 | - | CASSFDSYEQYF | TGTGCCAGCAGCTTCGACAGCTACGAGCAGTACTTC
15 | TRBJ1-5 | TRBV18 | - | CASSPLPDGSGPQHF | TGTGCCAGCTCACCACTGCCGGACGGTTCGGGACCCCAGCATTTT